The T cell receptor (beta chain) under discussion was sequenced for a study of T cells in Graves' hyperthyroidism and ophthalmopathy. Deletions cut 3 bases from V and 8 bases from J, with 13 bases between. CDR1 is KGHSH and CDR2 is LQKENI in the germline V gene. This CDR3 is built from 14 residues. Amplified regions were TCR beta CDR3 sequences from RNA transcripts. The TCR CDR3 first-round RT-PCR relied on the HTBI primer set. Via MiXCR, TCRdb re-called the multiplex PCR reads, giving one row per CDR3 protein. The data contain 350,000 or so distinct CDR3 sequences, roughly 21% of them singletons. This receptor was obtained from a woman between 45 and 60 years old with Graves' hyperthyroidism. The chain carries TRBV18 and TRBJ1-4, with D maybe TRBD1 (5 bases). Sequenced sample: blood. The CDR3 loop is CASSPLGGVEKLFF. The CDR3 nucleotides read TGTGCCAGCTCACCTTTGGGGGGAGTGGAAAAACTGTTTTTT.